Described below is a single TCR beta chain sequence and its context. The data derive from a study of blood T cell repertoires in COVID-19. Study-level information: COVID-19 samples collected from the United States, Italy and Spain covered acute and convalescent phases. PBMCs, B-cell-depleted T cells, or T cells provided the cDNA or gDNA that made up the material.

Per the authors' pipeline: Amplification of reference gene primers was used by the study to estimate nucleated cell counts. Method: immunoSEQ multiplex PCR; TCRdb's copy keeps in-frame clones and lacks some. Clone size and the V and J calls come from that table; the DNA yielded D and trimming. The sample consists of fewer than 250,000 clones, around nine tenths of them appearing once. The CDR3 has 16 amino acids. Trimming took 1 base from V and 5 from J; bases not matched to a gene: 10. Germline CDR1 SGHAT, CDR2 FQNNGV. The TCR originated in a woman aged 60-75 years with acute or convalescent COVID-19. The sequenced material came from peripheral blood. The chain has TRBV11-2 and TRBJ2-7, with TRBD1 identical over 8 bases. CDR3 residues: CASSLVPGGASHEQYF. DNA for the CDR3: TGTGCCAGCAGCTTAGTTCCAGGGGGCGCATCCCACGAGCAGTACTTC.